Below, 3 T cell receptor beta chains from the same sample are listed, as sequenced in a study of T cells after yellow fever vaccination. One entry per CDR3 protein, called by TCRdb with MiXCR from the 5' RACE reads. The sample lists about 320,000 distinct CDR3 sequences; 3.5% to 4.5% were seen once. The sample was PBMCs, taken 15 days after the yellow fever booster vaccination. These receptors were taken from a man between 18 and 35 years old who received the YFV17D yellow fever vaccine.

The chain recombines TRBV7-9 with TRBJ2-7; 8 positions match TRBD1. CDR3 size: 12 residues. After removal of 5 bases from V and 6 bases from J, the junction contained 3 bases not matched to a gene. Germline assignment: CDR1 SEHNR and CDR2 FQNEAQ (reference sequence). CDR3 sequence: CASSQTGAEQYF. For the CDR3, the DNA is TGTGCCAGCAGCCAGACAGGGGCCGAGCAGTACTTC.

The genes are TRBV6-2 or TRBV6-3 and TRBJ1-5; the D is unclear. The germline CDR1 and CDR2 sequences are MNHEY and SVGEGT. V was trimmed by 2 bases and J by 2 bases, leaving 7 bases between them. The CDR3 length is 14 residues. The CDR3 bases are TGTGCCAGCAGTTACGACGAAGGCAATCAGCCCCAGCATTTT. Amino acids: CASSYDEGNQPQHF.

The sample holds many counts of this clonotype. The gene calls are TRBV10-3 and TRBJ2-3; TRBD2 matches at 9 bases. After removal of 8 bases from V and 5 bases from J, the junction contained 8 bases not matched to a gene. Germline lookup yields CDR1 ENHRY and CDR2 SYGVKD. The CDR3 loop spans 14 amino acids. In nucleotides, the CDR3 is TGTGCCATCTCGAGAGCGGGGGGTGGAGATACGCAGTATTTT. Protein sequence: CAISRAGGGDTQYF.